Detailed here is one T cell receptor (beta chain). Original handling: Reference gene primer amplification in the assay estimated nucleated cell counts. Measured with immunoSEQ multiplex PCR; TCRdb has only the in-frame clones, and not every one. V, J and clone size derive from that table, while D and trimming were established from the DNA sequence. The table includes 250,000 to 300,000 clones, 86% detected once. The CDR3 runs 14 residues. Germline V gives CDR1 MDHEN, CDR2 SYDVKM. The V gene lost 5 bases and the J gene lost 4 bases, with 11 bases spanning the gap. The sample belongs to a study of blood T cell repertoires in COVID-19. Across the study: Both acute and convalescent COVID-19 samples were obtained from the United States, Italy and Spain. In each case, the material was cDNA or gDNA derived from T cells, B-cell-depleted T cells, or PBMCs.

This TCR came from a man between 18 and 29 years old with active or convalescent COVID-19. The chain combines TRBV28 with TRBJ2-2; possible D gene TRBD1, 5 bases. The sequenced sample was peripheral blood. In DNA, the CDR3 is TGTGCCAGCAGTCCTGGACACTCCACCGGGGAGCTGTTTTTT. Translated, it gives CASSPGHSTGELFF.